Listed below are T cell receptor beta chains from one sample, sequenced in a study of cytomegalovirus exposure and HLA in healthy donors. The repertoire was sequenced with immunoSEQ multiplex PCR; TCRdb's copy has only in-frame clones and lacks some. The repertoire consists of more than 90,000 clones, with around 69% occurring once and the leading ten covering 15% to 20%. Sequenced sample: PBMCs. These receptors were collected from a man aged 45 to 65 in good health and CMV-seropositive. The CDR3 runs from the conserved cysteine through the conserved F or W. Each record gives: V gene, D gene, J gene, clone size, CDR3 protein, CDR3 DNA. D genes are given only for firm matches. Clone size is shown for a subset of rows, as once, few, many or a class of expanded clone.

TRBV15,.,TRBJ2-5,once,CATSRVEAGRGETQYF,TGTGCCACCAGCAGAGTGGAGGCCGGCAGGGGAGAGACCCAGTACTTC
TRBV27,TRBD2,TRBJ2-1,.,CASSSFWGLTNEQFF,TGTGCCAGCAGTTCCTTCTGGGGACTAACAAATGAGCAGTTCTTC
TRBV28,TRBD1,TRBJ2-5,.,CASSLVLGQIGETQYF,TGTGCCAGCAGTTTGGTGTTGGGACAGATCGGGGAGACCCAGTACTTC
TRBV29-1,TRBD1,TRBJ2-1,.,CSVEDRDRGSNEQFF,TGCAGCGTTGAAGATCGGGACAGGGGGAGCAATGAGCAGTTCTTC
TRBV7-2,.,TRBJ1-2,.,CASSLDSGREGYTF,TGTGCCAGCAGCTTGGACAGCGGGAGGGAAGGCTACACCTTC
TRBV6-1,TRBD1,TRBJ1-1,.,CASTTGTETTEAFF,TGTGCCAGCACTACCGGGACAGAGACCACTGAAGCTTTCTTT
TRBV7-9,TRBD1,TRBJ1-2,.,CSSSQGGYGYTF,TGTTCCAGCAGCCAGGGGGGCTATGGCTACACCTTC
TRBV6-1,.,TRBJ2-2,.,CASSQGQGSTGELFF,TGTGCCAGCAGCCAGGGGCAGGGGAGCACCGGGGAGCTGTTTTTT
TRBV9,TRBD1,TRBJ2-7,.,CASTPGTGTYEQYF,TGTGCCAGCACCCCTGGGACAGGGACCTACGAGCAGTACTTC
TRBV6-5,.,TRBJ1-5,.,CASSTGINQPQHF,TGTGCCAGCAGTACGGGTATCAATCAGCCCCAGCATTTT
TRBV29-1,TRBD1,TRBJ2-5,.,CSANRGEETQYF,TGCAGCGCAAACAGGGGAGAGGAGACCCAGTACTTC
TRBV6-5,.,TRBJ1-1,once,CASSEIMNTEAFF,TGTGCCAGCAGTGAGATAATGAACACTGAAGCTTTCTTT
TRBV5-1,.,TRBJ1-1,once,CASSYTLNTEAFF,TGCGCCAGCAGTTATACTTTGAACACTGAAGCTTTCTTT
TRBV7-2,TRBD1,TRBJ1-5,.,CASSLDGTGRNQPQHF,TGTGCCAGCAGCTTAGATGGGACAGGGCGCAATCAGCCCCAGCATTTT
TRBV6-6,.,TRBJ1-4,few,CASRTGNQEKLFF,TGTGCCAGCAGAACAGGGAACCAGGAAAAACTGTTTTTT
TRBV10-1,TRBD1,TRBJ1-6,.,CASSTPTGGGSHNSPLHF,TGCGCCAGCAGTACCCCGACAGGGGGCGGTTCCCATAATTCACCCCTCCACTTT
TRBV19,.,TRBJ1-1,.,CASSDRQMNTEAFF,TGTGCCAGTAGTGACAGACAAATGAACACTGAAGCTTTCTTT
TRBV7-7,TRBD2,TRBJ2-3,.,CASSSSSGSTDTQYF,TGTGCTAGCAGCTCTTCTAGCGGTAGCACAGATACGCAGTATTTT
TRBV27,.,TRBJ1-1,.,CASSLQGSATEAFF,TGTGCCAGCAGTCTACAGGGAAGTGCCACTGAAGCTTTCTTT
TRBV7-6,.,TRBJ2-5,.,CASSLDFRGVTQYF,TGTGCCAGCAGCTTAGATTTCAGGGGTGTGACCCAGTACTTC
TRBV5-6,.,TRBJ1-2,few,CASSLAVGEAEIYGYTF,TGTGCCAGCAGCTTGGCCGTCGGGGAGGCTGAAATCTATGGCTACACCTTC
TRBV11-2,.,TRBJ2-5,.,CASSAGAGGGETQYF,TGTGCCAGCAGCGCTGGGGCCGGGGGTGGAGAGACCCAGTACTTC
TRBV25-1,TRBD1,TRBJ1-1,.,CASRPGPWTGFDTEAFF,TGTGCCAGCAGGCCGGGCCCCTGGACAGGGTTCGACACTGAAGCTTTCTTT